This is a list of T cell receptor beta chains from one sample in a study of shared clonotypes between healthy human individuals. Libraries were prepared by immunoSEQ multiplex PCR; TCRdb keeps only in-frame clonotypes and omits some of them. The data show some 480,000 clones, roughly 78% seen once. Sequencing was performed on PBMCs. These receptor sequences come from a woman aged 40-49 years in good health. Some clones in this sample may be carry-over from other donors' samples. CDR3s include the opening cysteine and the closing phenylalanine or tryptophan. Only part of the rows carry a size: once, few, many, or a class if the clone is expanded.

clone_size	v_call	j_call	cdr3_aa
.	TRBV5-1	TRBJ2-5	CASSYSWTGPTQETQYF
.	TRBV18	TRBJ2-1	CASSPEGNQGGEQFF
.	TRBV7-2	TRBJ2-6	CASSPSGANVLTF
.	TRBV7-3	TRBJ2-7	CASSGPGLAESYEQYF
.	TRBV9	TRBJ2-2	CASSVDGGGYGPTGELFF
.	TRBV2	TRBJ2-7	CASREGQGDFYEQYF
once	TRBV2	TRBJ2-1	CASSPLASGSDEQFF
.	TRBV7-2	TRBJ1-2	CASSRSTGAGNYGYTF
few	TRBV30	TRBJ2-7	CAWSVGRLALSSYEQYF
.	TRBV19	TRBJ1-1	CASSISQYTEAFF
few	TRBV27	TRBJ2-7	CASSTRQGYNGEQYF
.	TRBV5-6	TRBJ2-5	CASSGWGASGQETQYF
once	TRBV19	TRBJ2-7	CASSTLGQGPYEQYF
.	TRBV7-9	TRBJ2-3	CASSLAPSGSIDTQYF
many	TRBV4-1	TRBJ2-7	CASSQDPLARYEQYF
.	TRBV7-3	TRBJ2-3	CASSLGQGTDTQYF